Following are 25 T cell receptor beta chains from one sample sequenced in a study of spatial heterogeneity in lung cancer. Stated time point: sample taken at primary tumor resection. Frozen PBMC, nontumor lung or tumor provided whole RNA, which was sequenced unsorted. TCRdb reprocessed the 5' RACE reads with MiXCR, giving one entry per CDR3 protein. The sample consists of 90,000 to 95,000 distinct CDR3 sequences, over 9.5% of them appearing once. The source material was PBMCs, sampled at surgery. The source is a male donor with early-stage non-small cell lung cancer.

This clonotype was counted a few times. J is TRBJ2-2 and V is TRBV14; D is uncertain. Deletions cut 2 bases from V and 6 bases from J, with 7 bases between. Germline values: CDR1 SGHDN, CDR2 FVKESK. The CDR3 totals 13 residues. CDR3 in DNA: TGTGCCAGCAGCCAAAGTTTGTCCGGGGAGCTGTTTTTT. Protein: CASSQSLSGELFF.

This clonotype turned up a few times. The rearrangement links TRBV2 to TRBJ2-7; weak D call: TRBD1 (6 bases). This CDR3 has 13 residues. CDR1 is SNHLY and CDR2 is FYNNEI in the germline V gene. V was clipped by 2 bases and J by 6 bases, with 11 bases between them. For the CDR3, the DNA is TGTGCCAGCAGTGAACAGGGGCATCGCGAGCAGTACTTC. Translating it yields CASSEQGHREQYF.

The chain uses TRBV19 and TRBJ2-5; 8 bases align to TRBD2. Germline-derived CDR1 and CDR2 are LNHDA and SQIVND (reference sequence). CDR3 length: 15 residues. The J segment lost 5 bases and the V segment lost 5 bases, leaving 10 bases of the junction unmatched. The CDR3 DNA follows: TGTGCCAGTAGTGCTGTTTTAAGCGGGAGTGAGACCCAGTACTTC. Its translation is CASSAVLSGSETQYF.

This clonotype was seen a handful of times. The genes are TRBV11-2 and TRBJ2-3, with 7 bases fitting TRBD2. This CDR3 region has 14 residues. Trimming cost V 1 base and J 4 bases; bases outside gene matches: 2. Germline V lookup: CDR1 SGHAT, CDR2 FQNNGV. In nucleotides, the CDR3 is TGTGCCAGCAGCTTAGGACTAGCAGCAGATACGCAGTATTTT. Amino acid sequence: CASSLGLAADTQYF.

This clonotype was detected many times. The chain carries TRBV6-5 and TRBJ1-2; 8 bases line up with TRBD1. CDR1 is MNHEY and CDR2 is SVGAGI in the germline V gene. This CDR3 has 16 residues. V was pared by 6 bases and J by 4 bases, with 13 bases of the junction left unmatched. The DNA for the CDR3 is TGTGCCAGCAGGGGGGCATGGACAGGGAGAGTCTATGGCTACACCTTC. Translating it yields CASRGAWTGRVYGYTF.

The sample holds many counts of this clonotype. The CDR3 DNA reads as TGTGCCAGCAGCTTAGCGCTCGGCGGGCGCAATGAGCAGTTCTTC. Translated, it gives CASSLALGGRNEQFF. The rearrangement joins TRBV7-2 to TRBJ2-1; a weak D match, TRBD2 (5 bases). V dropped 0 bases and J dropped 6 bases, with 12 bases sitting between them. Germline-derived CDR1 and CDR2 are SGHTA and FQGNSA. The CDR3 has 15 residues.

The sample holds a few counts of this clonotype. This chain uses TRBV23-1 with TRBJ2-1; the D call may be TRBD1 or TRBD2 (5 bases each). TRBV23-1 has ORF status, its function being uncertain. Trimming pared 9 bases from V and 8 bases from J, leaving 20 bases between. There are 14 residues in the CDR3. CDR3 sequence reads: CARTVGTYHDEQFF. CDR3 bases: TGCGCCAGGACCGTAGGGACCTATCACGATGAGCAGTTCTTC.

In this sample, this clonotype turned up many times. This sequence joins TRBV28 and TRBJ1-2, with D possibly being TRBD1 (5 bases). Germline CDR1 and CDR2: MDHEN and SYDVKM. The CDR3 sequence is 14 residues long. The V end was cut by 7 bases, the J end by 4 bases, with 16 bases between. This CDR3 reads CASTWSWQGYGYTF. The DNA for the CDR3 is TGTGCCAGCACCTGGAGCTGGCAGGGCTATGGCTACACCTTC.

In its sample, this clonotype was seen a few times. The chain is built from TRBV18 and TRBJ2-3, with TRBD1 as a possible D gene (5 bases). This CDR3 is 15 amino acids long. Trimming shortened V by 0 bases and J by 0 bases, and 7 bases separated the two germline ends. Germline values: CDR1 KGHSH, CDR2 LQKENI. The CDR3 nucleotides are TGTGCCAGCTCACCACCGCCAGGGAGCACAGATACGCAGTATTTT. Translating gives CASSPPPGSTDTQYF.

The chain uses TRBV5-1 and TRBJ2-7, with 7 bases matching TRBD1. CDR1 and CDR2 (germline): SGHRS, YFSETQ. This CDR3 spans 15 amino acids. The V segment lost 4 bases and the J segment 2 bases; nucleotides outside the gene matches: 9. The CDR3 DNA reads TGCGCCAGCAGCCAATGGACAGGTCCCGCCTACGAGCAGTACTTC. Protein product: CASSQWTGPAYEQYF.

This clonotype occurred a few times. The chain has TRBV28 and TRBJ1-5, with D unclear. V lost 4 bases, J lost 6 bases, and 13 bases lay in between. The germline CDR1 and CDR2 sequences are MDHEN and SYDVKM. The CDR3 has 14 amino acids. For the CDR3, the DNA is TGTGCCAGCAGTTCGGACGGCCAGGCTCAGCCCCAGCATTTT. Its translation is CASSSDGQAQPQHF.

This clonotype was detected once. This chain connects TRBV18 to TRBJ2-1; 7 nucleotides agree with TRBD1. Germline V lookup: CDR1 KGHSH, CDR2 LQKENI. Trimming removed 3 bases from V and 6 bases from J; junction bases left unmatched: 2. This CDR3 comprises 13 residues. CDR3 region: CASSPRDSNEQFF. In nucleotides, the CDR3 is TGTGCCAGCTCACCCAGGGACAGCAATGAGCAGTTCTTC.

The chain recombines TRBV7-3 with TRBJ1-1, with D possibly being TRBD1 (5 bases). Trimming shortened V by 4 bases and J by 1 base, and 10 bases separated the two germline ends. The CDR3 has 14 amino acids. CDR1 is SGHTA and CDR2 is FQGTGA in the germline V gene. The CDR3 is CASSSRGKNTEAFF. The CDR3 DNA is TGTGCCAGCAGCTCCCGGGGCAAGAACACTGAAGCTTTCTTT.

CDR3 loop: CAWGRGLGTDTQYF. The CDR3 DNA reads as TGTGCCTGGGGTAGGGGGCTGGGCACAGATACGCAGTATTTT. The chain couples TRBV30 to TRBJ2-3; TRBD1 matches 7 bases. Germline V gene sequence: CDR1 GTSNPN, CDR2 SVGIG (reference sequence). J was trimmed by 1 base and V by 5 bases; bases with no gene match: 6. CDR3 length: 14 amino acids.

This clonotype occurred a few times. The gene calls are TRBV6-2 or TRBV6-3 and TRBJ1-1, with TRBD1 identical over 10 bases. Losses at the gene ends were 4 bases for V and 5 bases for J; bases not matched to a gene: 7. Germline CDR1 is MNHEY and CDR2 is SVGEGT. The CDR3 length is 15 residues. This CDR3 is CASSLSGQGRTEAFF. CDR3 nucleotide sequence: TGTGCCAGCAGTTTATCGGGACAGGGGAGGACTGAAGCTTTCTTT.

This rearrangement joins TRBV12-3 or TRBV12-4 to TRBJ2-3; a weak D match, TRBD2 (6 bases). The CDR3 is made up of 16 amino acids. V gave up 1 base and J gave up 6 bases, with 17 bases separating them. CDR3 nucleotides: TGTGCCAGCAGTTTAGGTTCGGGGGTGGCCTTGGATACGCAGTATTTT. The encoded protein is CASSLGSGVALDTQYF.

In its sample, this clonotype was seen many times. This chain joins TRBV12-3 or TRBV12-4 and TRBJ2-1, with TRBD2 identical over 9 bases. V was clipped by 2 bases and J by 9 bases; unmatched bases: 5. The CDR3 is made up of 14 amino acids. The CDR3 bases are TGTGCCAGCAGTTTAAGGCGGGAGGGCGCTGAGCAGTTCTTC. Translated: CASSLRREGAEQFF.

This clonotype was seen more than once but under ten times. The chain links TRBV20-1 to TRBJ2-7; no clear D gene. CDR3 size: 14 residues. The germline V gene encodes CDR1 DFQATT and CDR2 SNEGSKA (reference sequence). With 0 bases removed from V and 7 bases from J, the gap between germline ends came to 16 bases. CDR3 region: CSARDSGPVGEQYF. CDR3 coding DNA: TGCAGTGCTAGAGACAGTGGGCCGGTTGGTGAGCAGTACTTC.

The genes are TRBV20-1 and TRBJ2-2; D perhaps matches TRBD1 (6 bases). The CDR3 consists of 15 residues. CDR1 and CDR2 from the germline V gene are DFQATT and SNEGSKA (reference sequence). Between the trimmed V and J ends, which lost 2 bases and 0 bases, there was a span of 10 bases. CDR3: CSARRTAANTGELFF. CDR3 nucleotides: TGCAGTGCTAGACGGACAGCGGCGAACACCGGGGAGCTGTTTTTT.

The V and J genes are TRBV5-1 and TRBJ2-7; 8 bases map to TRBD1. Germline assignment: CDR1 SGHRS and CDR2 YFSETQ. Trimming removed 4 bases from V and 7 bases from J; junction bases left unmatched: 13. This CDR3 spans 15 amino acids. CDR3 sequence: CASSITPGTGREQYF. In DNA form, the CDR3 reads TGCGCCAGCAGCATTACGCCCGGGACAGGACGAGAGCAGTACTTC.

This clonotype was seen at least ten times. This chain connects TRBV12-3 or TRBV12-4 to TRBJ1-2; the D gene is possibly TRBD1 (5 bases). The V gene lost 5 bases and the J gene lost 0 bases, with 13 bases spanning the gap. There are 15 residues in the CDR3. CDR3 DNA sequence: TGTGCCAGCAGTCCCCTGACAGAGGCTAACTATGGCTACACCTTC. This translates into CASSPLTEANYGYTF.

The V gene is TRBV19, the J gene TRBJ2-2; D remains ambiguous. V lost 3 bases to trimming and J lost 6 bases, with 17 bases between them. This CDR3 has 16 amino acids. Germline lookup yields CDR1 LNHDA and CDR2 SQIVND (reference sequence). This CDR3 is CASSIGLRPRPGELFF. The DNA of the CDR3 is TGTGCCAGTAGTATCGGTTTAAGACCCCGACCCGGGGAGCTGTTTTTT.

A few counts support this clonotype. The chain combines TRBV7-3 with TRBJ2-2, with 10 positions matching TRBD2. The J segment lost 2 bases and the V segment lost 3 bases, leaving 3 bases of the junction unmatched. This CDR3 has 16 residues. Germline V CDR1 and CDR2: SGHTA, FQGTGA. Here the CDR3 reads CASSLGLAHNTGELFF. The CDR3 DNA reads TGTGCCAGCAGCTTGGGACTAGCGCATAACACCGGGGAGCTGTTTTTT.

Ten or more counts support this clonotype. This chain connects TRBV4-3 to TRBJ1-2; D is ambiguous. The CDR3 sequence is 16 residues long. V lost 0 bases and J lost 3, with 14 bases in between. The V gene's germline CDR1 is LGHNA and CDR2 YSLEER. CDR3 bases: TGCGCCAGCAGCCAAGATTTCAGCGAAGTGGACTATGGCTACACCTTC. As protein: CASSQDFSEVDYGYTF.

A note on this clonotype: A clone one base away is much larger, so this may be a read error. The CDR3 loop is CASRADRGLNRPQHF. The CDR3 coding sequence is TGTGCCAGTAGGGCCGACAGGGGCCTTAATCGGCCCCAGCATTTT. The chain uses TRBV19 and TRBJ1-5, with 8 bases lining up with TRBD1. The CDR3 sequence is 15 residues long. The V gene's germline CDR1 is LNHDA and CDR2 SQIVND (reference sequence).